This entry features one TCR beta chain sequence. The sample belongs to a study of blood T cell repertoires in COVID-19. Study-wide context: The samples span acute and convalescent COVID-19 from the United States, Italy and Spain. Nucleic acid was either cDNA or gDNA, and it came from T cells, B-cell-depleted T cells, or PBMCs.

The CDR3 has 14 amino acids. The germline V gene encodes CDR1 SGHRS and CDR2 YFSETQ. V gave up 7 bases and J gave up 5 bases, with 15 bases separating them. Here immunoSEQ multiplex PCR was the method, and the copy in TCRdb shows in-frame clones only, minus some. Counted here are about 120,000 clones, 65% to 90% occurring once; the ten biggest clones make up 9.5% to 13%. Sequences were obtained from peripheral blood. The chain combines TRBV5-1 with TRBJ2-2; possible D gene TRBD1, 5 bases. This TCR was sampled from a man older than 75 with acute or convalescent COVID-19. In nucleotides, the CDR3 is TGCGCCAGCTGCTGGGGCTCTGGTACCGGGGAGCTGTTTTTT. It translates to CASCWGSGTGELFF.